This entry is about one T cell receptor beta chain. Its antigen is undetermined. TCRdb re-called the 5' RACE reads through MiXCR, storing one row per CDR3 protein. The sample shows some 320,000 distinct CDR3 sequences, approximately 4% of them seen only once. The CDR3 consists of 13 residues. Deletions cut 5 bases from V and 6 bases from J, with 13 bases between. CDR1 is SNHLY, CDR2 FYNNEI, per germline. This record belongs to a study of T cells after yellow fever vaccination. Study-level results: Abundant contaminating clonotypes from the bulk population could appear in FACS-sorted repertoires. Reappearance after the booster was seen for most primary-vaccination clones, at 96% CD4 and around 90% CD8.

This chain connects TRBV2 to TRBJ1-1; D not resolved. The TCR was taken from a man aged 18 to 29 who received the YFV17D yellow fever vaccine. Specimen: PBMCs, collected 5 days after the yellow fever booster vaccination. CDR3 loop: CASSTRGMSEAFF. Here the CDR3 DNA reads TGTGCCAGCAGTACCCGGGGAATGTCTGAAGCTTTCTTT. Full variable domain (missing parts from reference TRBV2 and TRBJ1-1): EPEVTQTPSHQVTQMGQEVILRCVPISNHLYFYWYRQILGQKVEFLVSFYNNEISEKSEIFDDQFSVERPDGSNFTLKIRSTKLEDSAMYFCASSTRGMSEAFFGQGTRLTVV.